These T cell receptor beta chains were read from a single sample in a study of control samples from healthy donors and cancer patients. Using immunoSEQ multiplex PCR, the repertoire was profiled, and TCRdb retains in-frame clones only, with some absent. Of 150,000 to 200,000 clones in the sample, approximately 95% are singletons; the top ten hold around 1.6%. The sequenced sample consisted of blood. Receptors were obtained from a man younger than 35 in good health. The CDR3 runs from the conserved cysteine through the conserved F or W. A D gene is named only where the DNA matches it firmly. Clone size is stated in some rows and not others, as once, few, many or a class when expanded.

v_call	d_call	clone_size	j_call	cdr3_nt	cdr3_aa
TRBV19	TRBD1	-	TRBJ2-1	TGTGCCAGTAGTTTGAGCACCGGGACAGACAATGAGCAGTTCTTC	CASSLSTGTDNEQFF
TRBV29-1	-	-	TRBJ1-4	TGCAGCGCGGAGGAGGCAACTAATGAAAAACTGTTTTTT	CSAEEATNEKLFF
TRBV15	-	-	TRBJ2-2	TGTGCCACCAGCAGAGACCGGCTACAGAACACCGGGGAGCTGTTTTTT	CATSRDRLQNTGELFF
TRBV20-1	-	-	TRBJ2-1	TGCAGTGCTAGTCCCATGGGGGCCTCCTACAATGAGCAGTTCTTC	CSASPMGASYNEQFF
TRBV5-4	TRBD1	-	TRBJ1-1	TGTGCCAGCAGCCCGCGACAGGGGTTGAACACTGAAGCTTTCTTT	CASSPRQGLNTEAFF
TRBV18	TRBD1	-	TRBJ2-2	TGTGCCAGCTCATCCAGACAGGGGATAAACACCGGGGAGCTGTTTTTT	CASSSRQGINTGELFF
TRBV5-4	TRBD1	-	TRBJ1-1	TGTGCCAGCAGCTGGGGGGGGACAGGGAAGAACACTGAAGCTTTCTTT	CASSWGGTGKNTEAFF
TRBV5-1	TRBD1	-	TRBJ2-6	TGCGCCAGCAGCCTATGGGGACAGGTCAGCTCTGGGGCCAACGTCCTGACTTTC	CASSLWGQVSSGANVLTF
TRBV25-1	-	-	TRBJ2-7	TGTGCCAGCAGTGAGAGGTACGCCTACGAGCAGTACTTC	CASSERYAYEQYF
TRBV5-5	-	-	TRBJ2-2	TGTGCCAGCAGCTTGGGAACGAACACCGGGGAGCTGTTTTTT	CASSLGTNTGELFF
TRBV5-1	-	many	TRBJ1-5	TGCGCCAGCAGCTTGGAAGGGGCACAACAGCCCCAGCATTTT	CASSLEGAQQPQHF
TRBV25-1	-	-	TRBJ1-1	TGTGCCAGCAGTGAATTCGTGGGGGGAGCTTTCTTT	CASSEFVGGAFF
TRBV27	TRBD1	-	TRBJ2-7	TGTGCCAGCAGATATACCGGGACAGGAAGGTACGAGCAGTACTTC	CASRYTGTGRYEQYF
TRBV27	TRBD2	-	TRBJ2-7	TGTGCCAGCAGTTTCCCTCTGGTCACCGGCGGGGGGACTGCCTACGAGCAGTACTTC	CASSFPLVTGGGTAYEQYF
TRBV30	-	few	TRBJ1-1	TGTGCCTGGAGTCCTACACAGGACACTGAAGCTTTCTTT	CAWSPTQDTEAFF
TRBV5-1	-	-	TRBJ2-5	TGCGCCAGCACCCCGACGGGGGGCCACCAAGAGACCCAGTACTTC	CASTPTGGHQETQYF
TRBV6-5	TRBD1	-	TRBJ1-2	TGTGCCAGCGACAGGGGGCGAGATGGCTACACCTTC	CASDRGRDGYTF
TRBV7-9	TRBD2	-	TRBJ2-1	TGTGCCAGCAGCTTAAGAGGGACTAGGAGGAAAGAGCAGTTCTTC	CASSLRGTRRKEQFF
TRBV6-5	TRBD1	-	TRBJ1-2	TGTGCCAGCCGGACAGGGATTAGAGATGGCTACACCTTC	CASRTGIRDGYTF
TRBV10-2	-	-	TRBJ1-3	TGCGCCAGCAGGTTAACTCAGGCTGGAAACACCATATATTTT	CASRLTQAGNTIYF
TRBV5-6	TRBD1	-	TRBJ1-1	TGTGCCAGCAGGGCCCAGGGGGAGACTGAAGCTTTCTTT	CASRAQGETEAFF
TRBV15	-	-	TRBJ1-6	TGTGCCACCAGCCCTCCCTTCTATTCACCCCTCCACTTT	CATSPPFYSPLHF
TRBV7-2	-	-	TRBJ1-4	TGTGCCAGCAGCTTAGTGGGAAAACTGTTTTTT	CASSLVGKLFF
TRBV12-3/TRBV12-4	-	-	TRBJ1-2	TGTGCCAGCAGTTTTATCAGGGAGGGCTACACCTTC	CASSFIREGYTF
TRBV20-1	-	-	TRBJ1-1	TGCAGTGCTAGAGGGAATCCTGAAGCTTTCTTT	CSARGNPEAFF
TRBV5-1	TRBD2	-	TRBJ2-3	TGCGCCAGCATCGGGACTAGCGGGAGCACAGATACGCAGTATTTT	CASIGTSGSTDTQYF
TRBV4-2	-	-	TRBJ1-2	TGTGCCAGCAGCCAAGGGGCCCAGTTCTATGGCTACACCTTC	CASSQGAQFYGYTF
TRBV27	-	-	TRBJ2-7	TGTGCCAGCAGTAGGCAATCGGGGTCCTACGAGCAGTACTTC	CASSRQSGSYEQYF
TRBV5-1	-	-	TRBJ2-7	TGCGCCAGCAGCATCAACAGGGCGTACTACGAGCAGTACTTC	CASSINRAYYEQYF
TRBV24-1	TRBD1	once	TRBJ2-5	TGTGCCACCAGTGACCCCGGGACAGGGATTCGAGAGACCCAGTACTTC	CATSDPGTGIRETQYF
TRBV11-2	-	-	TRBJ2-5	TGTGCCAGCAGCTTAGGGGAGACCCAGTACTTC	CASSLGETQYF
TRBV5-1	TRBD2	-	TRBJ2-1	TGCGCCAGCAGCACAGGACTAGCGGGGGGCGGGCCCTCCTACAATGAGCAGTTCTTC	CASSTGLAGGGPSYNEQFF
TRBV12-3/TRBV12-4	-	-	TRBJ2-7	TGTGCCACCACCGATCCCGAGCAGTACTTC	CATTDPEQYF
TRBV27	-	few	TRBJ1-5	TGTGCCAGCAGTTTCGTCGGCTGGGGGTGGTTAGGAAATCAGCCCCAGCATTTT	CASSFVGWGWLGNQPQHF
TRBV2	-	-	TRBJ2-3	TGTGCCAGCAGAAGACCAGGGCCCACAGATACGCAGTATTTT	CASRRPGPTDTQYF
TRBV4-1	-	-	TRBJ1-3	TGCGCCAGCAGCCAAGCTGTAGGGACGGGAAACACCATATATTTT	CASSQAVGTGNTIYF
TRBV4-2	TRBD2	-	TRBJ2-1	TGTGCCAGCAGCCCCCGAGCGGGGGGGCTCTACAATGAGCAGTTCTTC	CASSPRAGGLYNEQFF
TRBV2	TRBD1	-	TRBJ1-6	TGTGCCAGCAGGACCCACGGCGGGACAGATAATTCACCCCTCCACTTT	CASRTHGGTDNSPLHF
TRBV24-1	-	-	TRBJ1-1	TGTGCCACCAGTGATCGACGAAGGACTGAAGCTTTCTTT	CATSDRRRTEAFF
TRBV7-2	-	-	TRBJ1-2	TGTGCCAGCAGCTTAGAAGGGTTCGGCTACACCTTC	CASSLEGFGYTF
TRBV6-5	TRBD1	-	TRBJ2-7	TGTGCCAGCTCCCTCTATGGACAGGGGGCCTACGAGCAGTACTTC	CASSLYGQGAYEQYF
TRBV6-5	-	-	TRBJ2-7	TGTGCCAGCAGTTATAAGTCCCACTCCTACGAGCAGTACTTC	CASSYKSHSYEQYF
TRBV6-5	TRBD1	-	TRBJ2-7	TGTGCCAGCAGCACCCCGCAGGGGGCTGCGCAGTACTTC	CASSTPQGAAQYF
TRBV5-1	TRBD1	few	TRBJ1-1	TGCGCCAGCAGCTTGGGGACAGGGAACACTGAAGCTTTCTTT	CASSLGTGNTEAFF
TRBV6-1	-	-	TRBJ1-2	TGTGCCAGCAGTGAATGGACAAGCTATGGCTACACCTTC	CASSEWTSYGYTF
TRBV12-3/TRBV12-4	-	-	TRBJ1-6	TGTGCCAGCAGTACCTTGGGGAATTCACCCCTCCACTTT	CASSTLGNSPLHF
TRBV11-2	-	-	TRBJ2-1	TGTGCCAGCAGCTTAGCAGGGGACTCCTACAATGAGCAGTTCTTC	CASSLAGDSYNEQFF
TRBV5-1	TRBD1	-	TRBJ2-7	TGCGCCAGCAGCTTAGCGCAGGGGGTCTACGAGCAGTACTTC	CASSLAQGVYEQYF